One and the same sample provided the 22 T cell receptor beta chains below, sequenced in a study of T cell responses to AZD1222 COVID-19 vaccine. The table came from immunoSEQ multiplex PCR; TCRdb's copy has only in-frame clones and leaves some out. Of more than 95,000 clones listed, 90% are singletons. The source material was peripheral blood, sampled on day 0 of MenACWY control vaccination. The receptor set was obtained from an adult in good health.

This chain joins TRBV7-2 and TRBJ1-6; the D gene is possibly TRBD1 (5 bases). Germline V gene sequence: CDR1 SGHTA, CDR2 FQGNSA. The length of the CDR3 is 15 residues. The V gene lost 8 bases and the J gene lost 10 bases, with 21 bases spanning the gap. As DNA, the CDR3 is TGTGCCAGCTGTTTACTCCGACAGCGGGGATCACCCCTCCACTTT. Protein: CASCLLRQRGSPLHF. Full variable domain (remainder filled in from reference TRBV7-2 and TRBJ1-6): GAGVSQSPSNKVTEKGKDVELRCDPISGHTALYWYRQSLGQGLEFLIYFQGNSAPDKSGLPSDRFSAERTGGSVSTLTIQRTQQEDSAVYLCASCLLRQRGSPLHFGNGTRLTVT.

The V and J genes are TRBV7-2 and TRBJ2-3; tentatively, D is TRBD2 (5 bases). Trimming cost V 7 bases and J 2 bases, with 19 bases left between them. The germline V gene encodes CDR1 SGHTA and CDR2 FQGNSA. There are 16 residues in the CDR3. This CDR3 reads CASIKHRAGPTDTQYF. The CDR3 DNA follows: TGTGCCAGCATTAAACATCGGGCGGGCCCCACAGATACGCAGTATTTT.

V usage is TRBV6-1 and J usage is TRBJ1-5, with 9 bases lining up with TRBD1. The CDR3 sequence is 18 residues long. Germline V CDR1 and CDR2: MNHNS, SASEGT. The trim removed 2 bases at V and 0 bases at J, leaving 8 bases unmatched. This CDR3 is CASSEWDRALYSNQPQHF. The DNA of the CDR3 is TGTGCCAGCAGTGAATGGGACAGGGCCCTCTATAGCAATCAGCCCCAGCATTTT.

V is TRBV30 and J is TRBJ2-7; 7 bases line up with TRBD1. The CDR3 totals 15 residues. Germline V gene sequence: CDR1 GTSNPN, CDR2 SVGIG (reference sequence). The V segment lost 3 bases and the J segment 0 bases; nucleotides outside the gene matches: 8. The CDR3 spells CAWSGDRASSYEQYF. CDR3 DNA sequence: TGTGCCTGGAGCGGAGACAGGGCGAGCTCCTACGAGCAGTACTTC.

The genes are TRBV10-3 and TRBJ1-1; D ambiguous. The CDR3 is made up of 14 amino acids. Germline CDR1 ENHRY, CDR2 SYGVKD. Trimming left V 4 bases short and J 0 bases short, with 9 bases between. The CDR3 sequence is CAISAPGVNTEAFF. For the CDR3, the DNA is TGTGCCATCAGTGCTCCCGGTGTGAACACTGAAGCTTTCTTT.

This clone is a singleton in its sample. The V call is TRBV18, the J call TRBJ2-7; 12 bases fit TRBD1. The CDR3 is 16 amino acids. V was pared by 2 bases and J by 6 bases, with 8 bases of the junction left unmatched. CDR1 is KGHSH, CDR2 LQKENI, per germline. CDR3 sequence: CASSPGSGTGGFEQYV. The CDR3 DNA reads TGTGCCAGCTCACCAGGATCCGGGACAGGGGGCTTCGAGCAGTACGTC.

V usage is TRBV7-6 and J usage is TRBJ2-1, with TRBD1 identical over 9 bases. V lost 5 bases to trimming and J lost 2 bases; unmatched junction nucleotides: 4. From germline, CDR1 is SGHVS and CDR2 FNYEAQ. The CDR3 spans 15 residues. The CDR3 DNA follows: TGTGCCAGCAGCCCGACAGGGGGGCCCTACAATGAGCAGTTCTTC. Translating gives CASSPTGGPYNEQFF.

The J gene is TRBJ1-6, the V gene TRBV15, with a possible D match to TRBD1 (5 bases). Per germline, CDR1 LNHNV and CDR2 YYDKDF (reference sequence). With 2 bases removed from V and 6 bases from J, the gap between germline ends came to 11 bases. CDR3 size: 15 residues. The chain's CDR3 is CATSRPLGVNSPLHF. The CDR3 nucleotides are TGTGCCACCAGCAGACCATTGGGGGTTAATTCACCCCTCCACTTT.

CDR3 region: CASSYLLVGNEQFF. The CDR3 nucleotides read TGTGCCAGCAGTTACTTGCTAGTGGGTAATGAGCAGTTCTTC. The chain carries TRBV6-2 or TRBV6-3 and TRBJ2-1, with unresolved D. Looked up from germline, CDR1 is MNHEY and CDR2 is SVGEGT. The V and J ends lost 1 base and 7 bases respectively, with 11 bases between them. The CDR3 runs 14 residues.

This clone was seen a single time. This chain joins TRBV15 and TRBJ2-2, with D perhaps TRBD1 (7 bases). V lost 1 base and J 5 bases, leaving 14 bases between the germline ends. Per germline, CDR1 LNHNV and CDR2 YYDKDF (reference sequence). The CDR3 is 16 amino acids. CDR3 residues: CATSRGRRGPTGELFF. Written as DNA, the CDR3 is TGTGCCACCAGCAGAGGAAGGAGGGGGCCTACCGGGGAGCTGTTTTTT.

The gene calls are TRBV6-1 and TRBJ2-1; D not certain. Deletions cut 2 bases from V and 5 bases from J, with 10 bases between. CDR1 MNHNS and CDR2 SASEGT come from the germline V gene. CDR3 length: 14 residues. In nucleotides, the CDR3 is TGTGCCAGCAGTGAACTAATAGGGAACAATGAGCAGTTCTTC. Translation: CASSELIGNNEQFF.

The chain has TRBV27 and TRBJ1-1; D gene unclear. The V end was cut by 2 bases, the J end by 9 bases, with 10 bases between. The CDR3 sequence is 12 residues long. Germline assignment: CDR1 MNHEY and CDR2 SMNVEV (reference sequence). The CDR3 spells CASSLPGMKAFF. The CDR3 region has the DNA TGTGCCAGCAGTTTACCGGGTATGAAAGCTTTCTTT.

The rearrangement uses TRBV18 and TRBJ1-4; D is uncertain. Germline CDR1 and CDR2: KGHSH and LQKENI. CDR3 length: 15 amino acids. V gave up 1 base and J gave up 4 bases, with 10 bases separating them. CDR3 region: CASSPQTGNNEKLFF. CDR3 bases: TGTGCCAGCTCACCACAGACCGGGAATAATGAAAAACTGTTTTTT.

This clone was counted ten times or more. The genes are TRBV6-1 and TRBJ2-1, with a tentative D call TRBD1 (6 bases). The CDR3 contains 15 residues. Trimming took 0 bases from V and 0 from J, leaving 6 bases between them. Per germline, CDR1 MNHNS and CDR2 SASEGT. DNA for the CDR3: TGTGCCAGCAGTGAAGCGGACAGCTCCTACAATGAGCAGTTCTTC. Residues: CASSEADSSYNEQFF.

This chain's CDR3 is CATRQGMGLGNTEAFF. The CDR3 bases are TGTGCCACCCGACAGGGGATGGGCTTGGGTAACACTGAAGCTTTCTTT. The chain has TRBV19 and TRBJ1-1; 8 positions match TRBD1. Per the germline V gene, CDR1 is LNHDA and CDR2 is SQIVND (reference sequence). The ends lost 10 bases at V and 2 bases at J; junction bases unmatched: 15. The CDR3 is 16 residues long.

The chain employs TRBV4-1 and TRBJ2-7; 7 bases map to TRBD2. Germline V CDR1 and CDR2: MGHRA, YSYEKL. After removal of 0 bases from V and 3 bases from J, the junction contained 8 bases not matched to a gene. The CDR3 length is 16 residues. CDR3 protein: CASSQEFRTSLYEQYF. The CDR3 DNA follows: TGCGCCAGCAGCCAAGAATTTCGGACTAGTCTCTACGAGCAGTACTTC.

This clone was recorded a few times. The chain carries TRBV2 and TRBJ1-6, with D hard to call. Per germline, CDR1 SNHLY and CDR2 FYNNEI. V was trimmed by 3 bases and J by 7 bases, leaving 16 bases between them. The CDR3 is 16 residues long. CDR3 bases: TGTGCCAGCAGTGAGCTGGGTGGGTCCGGGAATTCACCCCTCCACTTT. It translates to CASSELGGSGNSPLHF.

The chain is built from TRBV28 and TRBJ1-5; D is possibly TRBD1 (5 bases). Between the trimmed V and J ends, which lost 1 base and 7 bases, there was a span of 11 bases. CDR3 size: 14 residues. Germline loops: CDR1 MDHEN, CDR2 SYDVKM. CDR3: CASSLLKGPQPQHF. In nucleotides, the CDR3 is TGTGCCAGCAGTTTATTAAAGGGGCCCCAGCCCCAGCATTTT.

About this clone itself: In the same sample, other DNA sequences code for this CDR3. CDR3 residues: CAWSPGWEQYF. CDR3 coding DNA: TGTGCCTGGAGTCCGGGGTGGGAGCAGTACTTC. The chain uses TRBV30 and TRBJ2-7; a weak D match, TRBD2 (5 bases). The CDR3 has 11 amino acids. Trimming took off 2 bases at V and 7 bases at J, with 9 bases between the two ends. Germline CDR1 reads GTSNPN; CDR2 reads SVGIG (reference sequence).

V is TRBV28 and J is TRBJ2-7, with D perhaps being TRBD1 or TRBD2 (5 bases each). The V end lost 4 bases, the J end lost 3 bases, and 16 bases lay between the germline ends. Per the germline V gene, CDR1 is MDHEN and CDR2 is SYDVKM. The CDR3 consists of 15 residues. Here the CDR3 DNA reads TGTGCCAGCAGTTATGCCTCCGGGACGGGCTACGAGCAGTACGTC. This encodes CASSYASGTGYEQYV.

CDR3 in amino acids: CASSIEQGNTGELFF. The DNA of the CDR3 is TGTGCCAGTAGTATAGAACAGGGGAACACCGGGGAGCTGTTTTTT. V is TRBV19 and J is TRBJ2-2; TRBD1 is a possible D gene (6 bases). V shed 0 bases and J shed 1 base, with 6 bases lying between them. This CDR3 is 15 amino acids long. From germline, CDR1 is LNHDA and CDR2 SQIVND (reference sequence). Variable domain in full (rest from reference TRBV19 and TRBJ2-2): DGGITQSPKYLFRKEGQNVTLSCEQNLNHDAMYWYRQDPGQGLRLIYYSQIVNDFQKGDIAEGYSVSREKKESFPLTVTSAQKNPTAFYLCASSIEQGNTGELFFGEGSRLTVL.

The V call is TRBV18, the J call TRBJ2-1; 7 bases match TRBD2. V shed 6 bases and J 4 bases; nucleotides not matched to a gene: 9. Germline CDR1 is KGHSH and CDR2 is LQKENI. The CDR3 covers 15 residues. CDR3 protein: CASSPRSGAYNEQFF. The CDR3 DNA is TGTGCCAGCTCTCCGCGAAGCGGGGCTTACAATGAGCAGTTCTTC.